Shown below are 32 T cell receptor beta chains from a single sample sequenced in a study of CD8+CD57+ T cells in acquired aplastic anemia. Patients who underwent sequencing had shown CD8+CD57+ cell expansion by flow cytometry. TCR beta VDJ and CDR3 profiling used genomic DNA as template. TCRdb reanalysed the reads using MiXCR and keeps one entry per CDR3 protein. The profile covers around 200,000 distinct CDR3 sequences, with nearly 50% appearing a single time and about an eighth taken by the ten largest. Specimen: sorted CD4+, CD8+, or CD8+CD57+ T cells (not recorded which) from PBMCs. These receptors were taken from a human donor with aplastic anemia.

V and J are TRBV29-1 and TRBJ2-5, with 8 bases fitting TRBD1. The CDR3 sequence is 12 residues long. Looked up from germline, CDR1 is SQVTM and CDR2 is ANQGSEA. The V and J ends lost 7 bases and 4 bases, in that order; junction bases with no gene match: 5. The CDR3 sequence is CSDRQGSETQYF. The CDR3 bases are TGCAGCGACAGACAGGGGTCAGAGACCCAGTACTTC.

The CDR3 sequence: CSVDGRVLTEAFF. The CDR3 DNA follows: TGCAGCGTTGACGGCAGGGTGTTAACTGAAGCTTTCTTT. The V call is TRBV29-1, the J call TRBJ1-1, with D tentatively TRBD1 (5 bases). This CDR3 region has 13 residues. V lost 3 bases, J lost 5 bases, and 13 bases lay in between. Looked up from germline, CDR1 is SQVTM and CDR2 is ANQGSEA.

As for this clonotype: A much more abundant neighbour one base away suggests this may be a read error. The V call is TRBV12-3 or TRBV12-4, the J call TRBJ1-5; no reliable D call. The CDR3 sequence is 14 residues long. Here the CDR3 DNA reads TGTGCCGGCAGCAAGAAGGACGGTAATCAGCCCCAGCATTTT. Its protein product is CAGSKKDGNQPQHF.

The chain joins TRBV20-1 to TRBJ2-5; D is unresolved. The CDR3 has 19 residues. V dropped 1 base and J dropped 5 bases, with 29 bases sitting between them. Germline CDR1 and CDR2: DFQATT and SNEGSKA (reference sequence). The CDR3 here is CSARGTPSETSRPQETQYF. The CDR3 DNA follows: TGCAGTGCTAGAGGGACCCCCAGCGAGACCAGCCGACCTCAGGAGACCCAGTACTTC.

This rearrangement joins TRBV7-7 to TRBJ2-7, with 9 positions matching TRBD1. J was trimmed by 6 bases and V by 5 bases; bases with no gene match: 8. CDR3 length: 14 amino acids. Germline values: CDR1 SSHAT, CDR2 FNYEAQ (reference sequence). CDR3 loop: CASSPGQGGLEQYF. The DNA of the CDR3 is TGTGCCAGCAGCCCGGGACAGGGAGGCCTCGAGCAGTACTTC.

This clonotype was counted ten times or more. The rearrangement links TRBV5-1 to TRBJ2-3; 7 bases fit TRBD1. CDR3 length: 13 residues. The germline V gene has CDR1 SGHRS and CDR2 YFSETQ. Losses at the gene ends were 9 bases for V and 2 bases for J; bases not matched to a gene: 6. CDR3 nucleotides: TGCGCCACTAGACAGGGAACCACAGATACGCAGTATTTT. Translation gives CATRQGTTDTQYF. The variable domain in full, completed from reference TRBV5-1 and TRBJ2-3, reads KAGVTQTPRYLIKTRGQQVTLSCSPISGHRSVSWYQQTPGQGLQFLFEYFSETQRNKGNFPGRFSGRQFSNSRSEMNVSTLELGDSALYLCATRQGTTDTQYFGPGTRLTVL.

The V gene is TRBV25-1, the J gene TRBJ1-1; D is possibly TRBD1 (6 bases). The CDR3 spans 11 residues. Germline V gene lookup returns CDR1 MGHDK and CDR2 SYGVNS. This CDR3 is CANRENTEAFF. The CDR3 bases are TGTGCTAACAGGGAGAACACTGAAGCTTTCTTT.

This clonotype has just one count. For the CDR3, the DNA is TGTGCCAGCAGTCAAGGGACATTTCCCACAACTTTCTTT. Amino acid sequence: CASSQGTFPTTFF. This chain connects TRBV6-1 to TRBJ1-1; tentatively, D is TRBD1 (6 bases). V was pared by 5 bases and J by 12 bases, with 19 bases between. Germline values: CDR1 MNHNS, CDR2 SASEGT. The CDR3 is 13 amino acids.

The chain combines TRBV20-1 with TRBJ2-1; TRBD2 aligns across 11 bases. The ends lost 3 bases at V and 7 bases at J; junction bases unmatched: 2. Germline V gives CDR1 DFQATT, CDR2 SNEGSKA (reference sequence). This CDR3 spans 13 amino acids. For the CDR3, the DNA is TGCAGTGCTAGCCCTAGCGGGGGGAATGAGCAGTTCTTC. Protein: CSASPSGGNEQFF.

This clonotype has only a few counts. The rearrangement uses TRBV29-1 and TRBJ2-6; D gene unclear. With 2 bases removed from V and 4 bases from J, the gap between germline ends came to 12 bases. The CDR3 has 15 amino acids. CDR1 is SQVTM, CDR2 ANQGSEA, per germline. The CDR3 coding sequence is TGCAGCGTTGAAAGCCGCAAGGACGGGGCCAACGTCCTGACTTTC. Translating it yields CSVESRKDGANVLTF.

This clonotype was recorded a few times. J is TRBJ1-2 and V is TRBV9; no clear D gene. The CDR3 runs 12 residues. V lost 4 bases and J 5 bases, leaving 9 bases between the germline ends. CDR1 and CDR2 from the germline V gene are SGDLS and YYNGEE. CDR3 DNA: TGTGCCAGCAGCCTGACCCAGTATGGCTACACCTTC. Protein sequence: CASSLTQYGYTF.

This chain links TRBV12-3 or TRBV12-4 with TRBJ1-6; 7 positions match TRBD1. There are 15 residues in the CDR3. After removal of 0 bases from V and 8 bases from J, the junction contained 4 bases not matched to a gene. CDR3 DNA sequence: TGTGCCAGCAGTTTAGCACAGGGGATGTATTCACCCCTCCACTTT. Translating gives CASSLAQGMYSPLHF.

This clonotype was found a few times. The V call is TRBV7-9, the J call TRBJ1-2; D call uncertain. Trimming pared 5 bases from V and 1 base from J, leaving 2 bases between. The CDR3 is 11 residues long. In germline, CDR1 is SEHNR, CDR2 FQNEAQ (reference sequence). The CDR3 coding sequence is TGTGCCAGCAGCCTTAACTATGGCTACACCTTC. It codes for CASSLNYGYTF.

The chain carries TRBV10-2 and TRBJ2-7; a weak D match, TRBD2 (5 bases). With 2 bases removed from V and 5 bases from J, the gap between germline ends came to 10 bases. The germline gives CDR1 WSHSY, CDR2 SAAADI. The CDR3 spans 13 residues. The CDR3 reads CASSEGVRDEQYF. CDR3 DNA sequence: TGCGCCAGCAGTGAGGGGGTGAGGGACGAGCAGTACTTC.

Only a few counts were recorded for this clonotype. The chain uses TRBV7-9 and TRBJ2-7; 8 bases match TRBD1. Per germline, CDR1 SEHNR and CDR2 FQNEAQ (reference sequence). The CDR3 is 15 amino acids. The V and J ends lost 1 base and 2 bases, in that order; junction bases with no gene match: 4. CDR3 in DNA: TGTGCCAGCAGCTTAGAAGGGGGACAGGCCTACGAGCAGTACTTC. This translates into CASSLEGGQAYEQYF.

The chain recombines TRBV20-1 with TRBJ2-7; 7 bases fit TRBD1. The CDR3 is 13 residues long. The germline V gene has CDR1 DFQATT and CDR2 SNEGSKA (reference sequence). V dropped 2 bases and J dropped 3; count of bases not matched to a gene: 4. CDR3 sequence (DNA): TGCAGTGCTAGACGCAGACAGGGCTACGAGCAGTACTTC. Translated, it gives CSARRRQGYEQYF.

The chain links TRBV19 to TRBJ2-1, with 7 bases aligning to TRBD1. The V segment lost 6 bases and the J segment 3 bases; nucleotides outside the gene matches: 2. Germline CDR1 is LNHDA and CDR2 is SQIVND (reference sequence). CDR3 length equals 13 residues. The CDR3 region is CASRRGLYNEQFF. As DNA, the CDR3 is TGTGCCAGTAGGAGGGGGCTCTACAATGAGCAGTTCTTC.

A single count supports this clonotype. This chain links TRBV4-3 with TRBJ2-5, with TRBD1 matching over 8 bases. CDR1 LGHNA and CDR2 YSLEER come from the germline V gene. CDR3 size: 15 residues. V shed 0 bases and J 5 bases; nucleotides not matched to a gene: 5. The CDR3 loop reads CASSQEGQVGETQYF. The CDR3 DNA follows: TGCGCCAGCAGCCAAGAGGGACAGGTGGGGGAGACCCAGTACTTC.

This clonotype was counted a few times. The V gene is TRBV29-1, the J gene TRBJ2-1; D gene uncertain. Looked up from germline, CDR1 is SQVTM and CDR2 is ANQGSEA. The V end was cut by 4 bases, the J end by 4 bases, with 8 bases between. The CDR3 totals 12 residues. DNA for the CDR3: TGCAGCGTTGTAGGCGATTACAATGAGCAGTTCTTC. This encodes CSVVGDYNEQFF.

This clonotype was found many times. The chain employs TRBV20-1 and TRBJ1-1; TRBD1 might be the D (5 bases). Germline-derived CDR1 and CDR2 are DFQATT and SNEGSKA (reference sequence). V was pared by 8 bases and J by 6 bases, with 19 bases between. The CDR3 is made up of 13 amino acids. CDR3 residues: CSPGGGSKAEAFF. The CDR3 DNA reads as TGCAGTCCCGGGGGGGGGTCGAAGGCTGAAGCTTTCTTT.

The chain has TRBV20-1 and TRBJ2-5; 11 bases match TRBD1. The V gene end was trimmed by 2 bases and the J gene end by 4 bases; junction bases not matched to a gene: 3. From germline, CDR1 is DFQATT and CDR2 SNEGSKA (reference sequence). This CDR3 comprises 14 residues. CDR3 coding DNA: TGCAGTGCTAGAATGGGACAGGGGGGAGAGACCCAGTACTTC. It specifies CSARMGQGGETQYF.

This clonotype was picked up one time. An end of the junction does not agree with germline; a read error may underlie this. This CDR3 reads CASSLNQDNEQSF. In DNA, the CDR3 is TGTGCCAGCAGCTTAAACCAAGACAATGAGCAGTCCTTC. The chain combines TRBV7-2 with TRBJ2-1; D call uncertain. Per the germline V gene, CDR1 is SGHTA and CDR2 is FQGNSA. The CDR3 spans 13 residues.

Judged by abundance, this clonotype is medium-sized. This sequence joins TRBV7-6 and TRBJ2-7; 9 nucleotides line up with TRBD2. CDR3 size: 15 residues. The J segment lost 7 bases and the V segment lost 0 bases, leaving 7 bases of the junction unmatched. CDR1 and CDR2 (germline): SGHVS, FNYEAQ. CDR3 bases: TGTGCCAGCAGCTTAGCGGCGGGGGGGCGGGGAGAGCAGTACTTC. Residues: CASSLAAGGRGEQYF.

V gene TRBV19 combines with J gene TRBJ1-2, with 7 bases lining up with TRBD1. Germline values: CDR1 LNHDA, CDR2 SQIVND (reference sequence). V dropped 5 bases and J dropped 2; count of bases not matched to a gene: 5. The CDR3 is 14 residues long. CDR3 residues: CASSWDSGNYGYTF. The CDR3 DNA sequence: TGTGCCAGTAGTTGGGACAGCGGGAACTATGGCTACACCTTC.

This clonotype showed up just once. The CDR3 DNA follows: TGTGCCAGCGGGCGACAGGGGGCAGTCACTGAAGCTTTCTTT. This translates into CASGRQGAVTEAFF. This rearrangement joins TRBV2 to TRBJ1-1, with 10 positions matching TRBD1. Germline V gives CDR1 SNHLY, CDR2 FYNNEI. There are 14 residues in the CDR3. The V and J ends lost 8 bases and 4 bases, in that order; junction bases with no gene match: 7.

This clonotype occurred many times. The V and J genes are TRBV9 and TRBJ2-3; 9 nucleotides match TRBD2. Germline lookup yields CDR1 SGDLS and CDR2 YYNGEE. V gave up 4 bases and J gave up 7 bases; unmatched junction bases: 13. CDR3 length: 16 residues. CDR3 coding DNA: TGTGCCAGCAGCACTACGGGTCCTAGCGGGGCGCATACGCAGTATTTT. It encodes CASSTTGPSGAHTQYF.

This clonotype was recorded once. This sequence joins TRBV15 and TRBJ1-1, with D unresolved. The V gene lost 0 bases and the J gene lost 1 base, with 9 bases spanning the gap. The length of the CDR3 is 15 residues. Germline V gives CDR1 LNHNV, CDR2 YYDKDF (reference sequence). CDR3 sequence: CATSRDPWRNTEAFF. In DNA, the CDR3 is TGTGCCACCAGCAGAGATCCATGGCGGAACACTGAAGCTTTCTTT.

This clonotype was detected only a few times. The gene calls are TRBV2 and TRBJ1-5; D gene uncertain. Trimming took off 4 bases at V and 9 bases at J, with 16 bases between the two ends. Germline V gene lookup returns CDR1 SNHLY and CDR2 FYNNEI. The CDR3 runs to 14 residues. Written as DNA, the CDR3 is TGTGCCAGCAGTGCGGTGAGCAGCCAGAGGCCCCAGCATTTT. This sequence encodes CASSAVSSQRPQHF.

This clonotype was observed a few times. DNA for the CDR3: TGTGCCAGTAGGAGGACAGGGACCTACGAGCAGTACTTC. It codes for CASRRTGTYEQYF. V is TRBV19 and J is TRBJ2-7, with 8 nucleotides matching TRBD1. The CDR3 is 13 amino acids. Germline V gene data show CDR1 as LNHDA and CDR2 as SQIVND (reference sequence). J lost 2 bases, V lost 6 bases, and 3 bases had no gene match.

V usage is TRBV12-3 or TRBV12-4 and J usage is TRBJ2-1, with 7 bases that match TRBD1. Losses at the gene ends were 2 bases for V and 5 bases for J; bases not matched to a gene: 3. CDR3 length: 14 residues. The DNA for the CDR3 is TGTGCCAGCAGTTTACAGGGGGTGAACAATGAGCAGTTCTTC. It is translated as CASSLQGVNNEQFF.

V gene TRBV6-2 or TRBV6-3 combines with J gene TRBJ2-7; weak D call: TRBD1 (6 bases). This CDR3 spans 18 amino acids. Germline loops: CDR1 MNHEY, CDR2 SVGEGT. Trimming pared 0 bases from V and 4 bases from J, leaving 22 bases between. CDR3 amino acids: CASSYSPYRDTSWYEQYF. The DNA for the CDR3 is TGTGCCAGCAGTTACTCCCCTTACCGGGACACTTCATGGTACGAGCAGTACTTC.

This clonotype was observed a few times. The V and J genes are TRBV20-1 and TRBJ2-7, with TRBD1 identical over 9 bases. Trimming removed 3 bases from V and 7 bases from J; junction bases left unmatched: 7. This CDR3 region has 13 residues. Germline CDR1 is DFQATT and CDR2 is SNEGSKA (reference sequence). CDR3 loop: CSASTGGFVEQYF. In DNA, the CDR3 is TGCAGTGCTAGTACAGGGGGCTTCGTAGAGCAGTACTTC.